Following are 29 T cell receptor beta chains from one sample sequenced in a study of T cell repertoires in cytomegalovirus infection. Each CDR3 protein gets one entry after TCRdb re-called the reads with MiXCR. Of 150,000 to 200,000 distinct CDR3 sequences in the sample, about 21% were seen once. The source material was PBMCs. The receptors were gathered from a human donor in good health (CMV status not recorded). Some clones in this sample may be carry-over from other donors' samples.

By proportion, this clonotype is medium-sized. The chain employs TRBV6-1 and TRBJ2-7, with 11 bases aligning to TRBD1. Germline V gene data show CDR1 as MNHNS and CDR2 as SASEGT. V dropped 1 base and J dropped 5; count of bases not matched to a gene: 7. The CDR3 has 16 amino acids. CDR3 sequence reads: CASSEVSGQGADEQYF. CDR3 coding DNA: TGTGCCAGCAGTGAAGTAAGCGGACAGGGGGCCGACGAGCAGTACTTC.

This sequence joins TRBV20-1 and TRBJ2-3, with 10 bases that match TRBD2. Losses at the gene ends were 0 bases for V and 0 bases for J; bases not matched to a gene: 12. CDR1 and CDR2 from the germline V gene are DFQATT and SNEGSKA (reference sequence). This CDR3 has 19 amino acids. In DNA form, the CDR3 reads TGCAGTGCTAGAGATCTGAGGACTAGCGGACATCCTAGCACAGATACGCAGTATTTT. Residues: CSARDLRTSGHPSTDTQYF.

This clonotype has a count of ten or more. The genes are TRBV7-6 and TRBJ2-1, with a tentative D call TRBD1 (5 bases). This CDR3 comprises 17 residues. Germline V gene sequence: CDR1 SGHVS, CDR2 FNYEAQ. V was trimmed by 1 base and J by 7 bases, leaving 20 bases between them. The CDR3 region is CASSLGVDMSEGNEQFF. The CDR3 nucleotides are TGTGCCAGCAGCTTAGGGGTGGACATGTCGGAAGGGAATGAGCAGTTCTTC. Full variable domain (remainder filled in from reference TRBV7-6 and TRBJ2-1): GAGVSQSPRYKVTKRGQDVALRCDPISGHVSLYWYRQALGQGPEFLTYFNYEAQQDKSGLPNDRFSAERPEGSISTLTIQRTEQRDSAMYRCASSLGVDMSEGNEQFFGPGTRLTVL.

This clonotype was detected ten times or more. V and J are TRBV2 and TRBJ1-2; D perhaps matches TRBD1 (6 bases). The germline V and J ends were trimmed by 5 bases and 5 bases, with 12 bases remaining between them. The CDR3 loop spans 13 amino acids. Per the germline V gene, CDR1 is SNHLY and CDR2 is FYNNEI. The CDR3: CASSSNRVYGYTF. CDR3 coding DNA: TGTGCCAGCAGTTCTAACAGGGTATATGGCTACACCTTC.

This clonotype has more than one count but fewer than ten. The rearrangement links TRBV12-3 or TRBV12-4 to TRBJ1-1; D may be TRBD1 (5 bases). This CDR3 has 20 amino acids. V lost 6 bases and J 0 bases, leaving 29 bases between the germline ends. CDR3 sequence (DNA): TGTGCCAGCAGGGGCCGCGAGTTCGCTGTGGGGAGCAGGGTGAACACTGAAGCTTTCTTT. Translation gives CASRGREFAVGSRVNTEAFF.

This clonotype was seen at least ten times. This rearrangement joins TRBV6-1 to TRBJ1-1, with TRBD1 as a possible D gene (5 bases). The CDR3 extends over 12 amino acids. V was clipped by 4 bases and J by 3 bases, with 6 bases between them. The germline V gene has CDR1 MNHNS and CDR2 SASEGT. CDR3 nucleotide sequence: TGTGCCAGCAGTGTGGGGCACACTGAAGCTTTCTTT. Protein product: CASSVGHTEAFF.

J is TRBJ1-6 and V is TRBV20-1, with a possible D match to TRBD1 (6 bases). V lost 0 bases and J 6 bases, leaving 15 bases between the germline ends. The CDR3 has 16 amino acids. From germline, CDR1 is DFQATT and CDR2 SNEGSKA (reference sequence). CDR3 in amino acids: CSARDQQGISNSPLHF. In DNA form, the CDR3 reads TGCAGTGCTAGAGACCAACAGGGTATTAGTAATTCACCCCTCCACTTT.

The rearrangement uses TRBV29-1 and TRBJ2-7, with D maybe TRBD1 (6 bases). The V and J ends lost 4 bases and 2 bases respectively, with 9 bases between them. Germline V gene data show CDR1 as SQVTM and CDR2 as ANQGSEA. This CDR3 spans 12 amino acids. The CDR3 DNA sequence: TGCAGCGTTGCAGGGGCGGCCTACGAGCAGTACTTC. Protein product: CSVAGAAYEQYF.

In its sample, this clonotype was seen a few times. The J gene is TRBJ1-1, the V gene TRBV5-1; 10 positions agree with TRBD1. Germline V lookup: CDR1 SGHRS, CDR2 YFSETQ. With 3 bases clipped from V and 0 bases from J, the junction kept 11 bases outside the gene matches. CDR3 length: 18 residues. CDR3 sequence: CASSSSWDRGLMNTEAFF. The CDR3 DNA follows: TGCGCCAGCAGCTCCTCATGGGACAGGGGACTGATGAACACTGAAGCTTTCTTT.

At least ten counts were recorded for this clonotype. This chain connects TRBV7-2 to TRBJ2-5, with D unclear. CDR3 length equals 16 residues. V was shortened by 2 bases and J by 1 base, with 14 bases between the two germline ends. Germline V gives CDR1 SGHTA, CDR2 FQGNSA. CDR3 amino acids: CASSLSYGWGQETQYF. The CDR3 nucleotides are TGTGCCAGCAGCTTATCCTACGGCTGGGGCCAAGAGACCCAGTACTTC.

The chain combines TRBV19 with TRBJ2-1; 10 bases align to TRBD2. This CDR3 is 14 amino acids long. Germline-derived CDR1 and CDR2 are LNHDA and SQIVND (reference sequence). V lost 3 bases and J lost 7; bases outside the gene matches: 3. This CDR3 is CASSIYSGRNEQFF. The CDR3, as DNA: TGTGCCAGTAGTATTTATAGCGGGAGGAATGAGCAGTTCTTC.

This sequence joins TRBV12-3 or TRBV12-4 and TRBJ1-1; D unresolved. V gave up 6 bases and J gave up 2 bases, with 10 bases separating them. The CDR3 is made up of 13 amino acids. The CDR3 DNA sequence: TGTGCCAGCAGCGATCCACCAAACACTGAAGCTTTCTTT. Its translation is CASSDPPNTEAFF.

Only a few counts were recorded for this clonotype. The CDR3 DNA reads as TGTGCCAGCAGTTTAGGGCAGGGTCTGGGGCCCCAGCATTTT. Its protein product is CASSLGQGLGPQHF. The chain joins TRBV12-3 or TRBV12-4 to TRBJ1-5, with a possible D match to TRBD1 (5 bases). The CDR3 length is 14 residues. The V gene lost 1 base and the J gene lost 9 bases, with 13 bases spanning the gap.

This clonotype has just a few counts. This sequence joins TRBV7-4 and TRBJ1-5, with D hard to call. The CDR3 is 14 residues long. V lost 0 bases and J lost 4, with 7 bases in between. CDR1 and CDR2 (germline): SGHVT, SQSDAQ. CDR3: CASSLADGNQPQHF. The CDR3 nucleotides are TGTGCCAGCAGCTTAGCGGATGGGAATCAGCCCCAGCATTTT.

This rearrangement joins TRBV4-3 to TRBJ2-2; D is ambiguous. Germline V gene data show CDR1 as LGHNA and CDR2 as YSLEER. Trimming left V 0 bases short and J 4 bases short, with 15 bases between. The CDR3 spans 17 residues. CDR3 protein: CASSQDLRDTSTGELFF. CDR3 nucleotide sequence: TGCGCCAGCAGCCAAGATCTTCGCGACACATCCACCGGGGAGCTGTTTTTT.

The rearrangement joins TRBV14 to TRBJ1-1; D not certain. CDR1 and CDR2 from the germline V gene are SGHDN and FVKESK. V lost 1 base and J lost 5, with 17 bases in between. The CDR3 covers 16 residues. The CDR3 nucleotides read TGTGCCAGCAGCCAAGGGGCGGGCCCCGGTAGGACTGAAGCTTTCTTT. The encoded protein is CASSQGAGPGRTEAFF.

This clonotype appeared many times. The rearrangement uses TRBV28 and TRBJ1-5; D remains unclear. From germline, CDR1 is MDHEN and CDR2 SYDVKM. With 4 bases removed from V and 0 bases from J, the gap between germline ends came to 7 bases. CDR3 length: 14 amino acids. The chain's CDR3 is CASSSYNSNQPQHF. The CDR3 DNA reads TGTGCCAGCAGTTCCTACAATAGCAATCAGCCCCAGCATTTT.

This clonotype was seen a few times. This rearrangement joins TRBV7-9 to TRBJ2-1, with D uncertain. Germline CDR1 SEHNR, CDR2 FQNEAQ (reference sequence). The CDR3 length is 13 residues. Between the trimmed V and J ends, which lost 1 base and 6 bases, there was a span of 7 bases. CDR3 amino acids: CASSLGSINEQFF. The CDR3 region has the DNA TGTGCCAGCAGCTTAGGTAGCATCAATGAGCAGTTCTTC.

This chain joins TRBV6-5 and TRBJ1-2, with D possibly matching TRBD1 (6 bases). This CDR3 is 14 amino acids long. Germline assignment: CDR1 MNHEY and CDR2 SVGAGI. The germline V and J ends were trimmed by 0 bases and 8 bases, with 13 bases remaining between them. The CDR3 loop is CASSYSFTGGGYTF. The CDR3 nucleotides are TGTGCCAGCAGTTACTCTTTTACGGGGGGCGGCTACACCTTC.

This clonotype was counted many times. This sequence joins TRBV28 and TRBJ2-7, with TRBD2 matching 11 bases. This CDR3 region has 17 residues. Germline V gene sequence: CDR1 MDHEN, CDR2 SYDVKM. With V trimmed by 8 bases and J by 5 bases, 17 bases remained unmatched. The CDR3, as DNA: TGTGCCAGCCTCCCGATAGTAGCGGGAGGGCCTTACCACGAGCAGTACTTC. Translation: CASLPIVAGGPYHEQYF.

This clonotype has more than one count but fewer than ten. The gene calls are TRBV14 and TRBJ2-7; TRBD2 agrees at 11 bases. This CDR3 has 15 residues. With 1 base clipped from V and 4 bases from J, the junction kept 3 bases outside the gene matches. The V gene's germline CDR1 is SGHDN and CDR2 FVKESK. In DNA, the CDR3 is TGTGCCAGCAGCCAAGCACTAGCGGGAGCATACGAGCAGTACTTC. Encoded protein: CASSQALAGAYEQYF.

This rearrangement joins TRBV29-1 to TRBJ2-2; weak D call: TRBD2 (5 bases). Trimming pared 4 bases from V and 4 bases from J, leaving 10 bases between. The germline V gene encodes CDR1 SQVTM and CDR2 ANQGSEA. This CDR3 is 13 amino acids long. The CDR3 nucleotides are TGCAGCGTTGGGGAGTTCGGCACCGGGGAGCTGTTTTTT. Translated, it gives CSVGEFGTGELFF.

This clonotype was detected only a few times. The rearrangement joins TRBV5-4 to TRBJ2-6, with a possible D match to TRBD2 (5 bases). Trimming left V 4 bases short and J 2 bases short, with 7 bases between. CDR3 size: 14 residues. CDR1 SGHNT and CDR2 YYREEE come from the germline V gene (reference sequence). DNA for the CDR3: TGTGCCAGCAGCCGGGAAACTGGGGCCAACGTCCTGACTTTC. Translating it yields CASSRETGANVLTF.

There are a few counts of this clonotype. The chain combines TRBV7-9 with TRBJ2-7; perhaps TRBD1 as D (5 bases). The ends were cut back, 5 bases at V and 6 bases at J, with 14 bases in the middle. The CDR3 spans 13 residues. Germline CDR1 and CDR2: SEHNR and FQNEAQ (reference sequence). The CDR3 region is CASSPPMTVEQYF. CDR3 nucleotide sequence: TGTGCCAGCAGCCCCCCCATGACAGTCGAGCAGTACTTC.

V gene TRBV7-4 combines with J gene TRBJ2-7; the match to TRBD1 covers 11 bases. The junction had 13 bases not matched to a gene; V was cut back by 3 bases and J by 3 bases. Germline CDR1 SGHVT, CDR2 SQSDAQ. The CDR3 is 18 amino acids. The CDR3 DNA reads TGTGCCAGCAGCTTGTCGCTGGTGACGGGGACAGGGGGCTACGAGCAGTACTTC. This codes for CASSLSLVTGTGGYEQYF.

This clonotype has ten or more counts. The rearrangement joins TRBV10-3 to TRBJ1-2; 7 bases agree with TRBD1. The germline CDR1 and CDR2 sequences are ENHRY and SYGVKD. This CDR3 region has 14 residues. J gave up 2 bases and V 4 bases, and 4 bases lay outside the gene matches. The CDR3 DNA sequence: TGTGCCATCAGTGCTCCACAGGGGAACTATGGCTACACCTTC. Its translation: CAISAPQGNYGYTF.

In this sample, this clonotype turned up many times. The CDR3 loop is CASSLYPGGGEKLFF. Written as DNA, the CDR3 is TGTGCCAGCAGCTTATATCCGGGTGGGGGTGAAAAACTGTTTTTT. The V and J genes are TRBV7-2 and TRBJ1-4, with D possibly being TRBD1 (5 bases). V gave up 2 bases and J gave up 7 bases, with 14 bases separating them. The V gene's germline CDR1 is SGHTA and CDR2 FQGNSA. CDR3 length: 15 amino acids. The full variable domain, with the rest looked up from reference TRBV7-2 and TRBJ1-4, is GAGVSQSPSNKVTEKGKDVELRCDPISGHTALYWYRQSLGQGLEFLIYFQGNSAPDKSGLPSDRFSAERTGGSVSTLTIQRTQQEDSAVYLCASSLYPGGGEKLFFGSGTQLSVL.

This clonotype was seen ten or more times. The chain uses TRBV11-1 and TRBJ2-1; perhaps TRBD1 as D (5 bases). The CDR3 is 14 residues long. Germline values: CDR1 SGHAT, CDR2 FQDESV (reference sequence). V lost 6 bases and J lost 4, with 13 bases in between. In nucleotides, the CDR3 is TGTGCCAGCAGACCACGTGGGGCTTACAATGAGCAGTTCTTC. Amino acids: CASRPRGAYNEQFF.

This chain links TRBV7-9 with TRBJ2-7, with TRBD1 identical over 7 bases. The ends lost 5 bases at V and 2 bases at J; junction bases unmatched: 6. Looked up from germline, CDR1 is SEHNR and CDR2 is FQNEAQ (reference sequence). The CDR3 is 14 residues long. CDR3 in amino acids: CASSPDRAPYEQYF. The CDR3 DNA reads as TGTGCCAGCAGCCCCGACAGGGCGCCCTACGAGCAGTACTTC.